A single sample is the source of the 4 T cell receptor beta chains below, sequenced in a study of blood T cell repertoires in COVID-19. Using immunoSEQ multiplex PCR, the repertoire was profiled, and TCRdb retains in-frame clones only, with some absent. The repertoire holds around 120,000 clones, with approximately 82% as singletons. The sequenced sample was peripheral blood. Receptor source: a man in his 70s with active or convalescent COVID-19.

This chain connects TRBV6-1 to TRBJ2-1; 11 nucleotides align to TRBD2. This CDR3 region has 13 residues. Looked up from germline, CDR1 is MNHNS and CDR2 is SASEGT. Trimming cost V 5 bases and J 12 bases; bases outside gene matches: 6. The CDR3 DNA is TGTGCCAGCAGTCCGACTAGCGGGGTACTGCAGTTCTTC. This sequence encodes CASSPTSGVLQFF.

This chain connects TRBV19 to TRBJ2-3, with TRBD2 identical over 10 bases. After removal of 4 bases from V and 6 bases from J, the junction contained 4 bases not matched to a gene. Germline V gene lookup returns CDR1 LNHDA and CDR2 SQIVND (reference sequence). This CDR3 comprises 14 residues. CDR3 residues: CASSSSGRFDTQYF. CDR3 coding DNA: TGTGCCAGTAGTAGTAGCGGGAGGTTTGATACGCAGTATTTT.

The chain has TRBV6-2 or TRBV6-3 and TRBJ1-5; a possible D gene is TRBD1 (6 bases). The CDR3 spans 16 residues. Trimming pared 4 bases from V and 4 bases from J, leaving 17 bases between. The germline V gene has CDR1 MNHEY and CDR2 SVGEGT. CDR3 DNA sequence: TGTGCCAGCAGTTCACATCAGGGGCTTTATAATCAGCCCCAGCATTTT. Its protein is CASSSHQGLYNQPQHF.

The chain is built from TRBV6-5 and TRBJ1-2, with 7 bases that match TRBD1. The CDR3 loop spans 14 amino acids. Looked up from germline, CDR1 is MNHEY and CDR2 is SVGAGI. V dropped 6 bases and J dropped 7; count of bases not matched to a gene: 11. CDR3 coding DNA: TGTGCCAGCAGAAAGACAGAGGGGGCTTTTGGCTACACCTTC. Protein: CASRKTEGAFGYTF.